This TCR beta chain appears in the sequencing data of a study of blood T cell repertoires in COVID-19 (dated by TCRdb to about 2020). For the study in its entirety: Samples from collaborators originated in the United States, Italy and Spain and spanned both the acute and convalescent phases of COVID-19. The prospective study material was composed of cDNA or gDNA derived from T cells, B-cell-depleted T cells, or PBMCs. Deeply sampled blood TCRbeta repertoires from subjects exposed to, actively infected with, or recovered from COVID-19 were included in the dataset. A freely available public database, intended as a resource for researchers studying the immune response to SARS-CoV-2, is where the repertoires were released. Samples came from the ongoing ImmuneRACE study (first 160 participants) plus 1,254 subjects from 6 global collaborators. Sample metadata almost always included a de-identified subject ID, COVID-19 status, age in years and sex. Where available, HLA class I and class II types were taken from metadata supplied by the sample provider and were not determined by assay-based typing.

TCRbeta CDR3 regions were amplified from genomic DNA using the immunoSEQ Assay, a bias-controlled multiplex PCR. As for the original processing: Nucleated cell counts per sample were estimated from amplification of reference gene primers within the assay. To quantify the absolute abundance of each unique TCRbeta CDR3 rearrangement, sequence reads were collapsed and filtered. For each sample, productive Simpson clonality was calculated as the square root of Simpson's diversity index across productive rearrangements. Not all clones reach the TCRdb copy of this immuneACCESS table, which keeps in-frame sequences only. Checked studies attribute under half of the gap to unresolved V genes and leave the rest unexplained. V, J and clone size reflect that table, while D and trimming were determined from the DNA. Counted in this sample were 180,000 or so clones; over 75% of them appeared once. The top ten hold 3% to 4% of the sample.

CDR1 is given as ENHRY and CDR2 as SYGVKD, both from the germline V gene. Trimming leaves V shorter by 6 bases and J shorter by 3 bases, with the junction holding 4 bases beyond the gene matches. Inclusive of the bounding cysteine and phenylalanine, the CDR3 is 14 residues long. Only CDR3 DNA remains: 42 bases, in frame from the first base. Each collaborating institution followed its own protocols to collect whole blood in K2EDTA tubes. For TCRbeta analysis, collaborators shipped samples as frozen whole blood, isolated PBMCs, or DNA extracted from either of those sample types. Study-wide findings and limitations: The quantity of clinical and demographic metadata differed by source and by participant and was supplied without curation.

As regards this clone: Its antigen has not been determined. The record has no base qualities; no much larger clone is one base away.

This clonotype was obtained from a man in his 60s with acute or convalescent COVID-19. The specimen was peripheral blood. The chain joins TRBV10-3 to TRBJ1-1; TRBD1 fits 10 bases in the junction. The DNA sequence is TGTGCCATCAGGTTTGGACAGGGGGACACTGAAGCTTTCTTT. Its coded protein is CAIRFGQGDTEAFF.